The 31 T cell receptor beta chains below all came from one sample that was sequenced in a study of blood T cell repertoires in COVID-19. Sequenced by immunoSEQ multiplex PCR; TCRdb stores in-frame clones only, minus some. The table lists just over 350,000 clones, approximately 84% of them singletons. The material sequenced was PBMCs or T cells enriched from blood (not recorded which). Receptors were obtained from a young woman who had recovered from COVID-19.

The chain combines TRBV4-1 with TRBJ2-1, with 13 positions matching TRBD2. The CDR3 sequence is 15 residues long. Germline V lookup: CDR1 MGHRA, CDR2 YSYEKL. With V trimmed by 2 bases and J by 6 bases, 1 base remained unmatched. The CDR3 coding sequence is TGCGCCAGCAGCCAAACTAGCGGGAGGGCCAATGAGCAGTTCTTC. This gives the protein CASSQTSGRANEQFF.

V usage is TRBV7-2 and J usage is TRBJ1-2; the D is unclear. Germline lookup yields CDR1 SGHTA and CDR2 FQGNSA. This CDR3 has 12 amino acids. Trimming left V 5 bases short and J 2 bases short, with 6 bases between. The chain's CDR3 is CASSQVNYGYTF. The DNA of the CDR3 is TGTGCCAGCAGCCAGGTGAACTATGGCTACACCTTC.

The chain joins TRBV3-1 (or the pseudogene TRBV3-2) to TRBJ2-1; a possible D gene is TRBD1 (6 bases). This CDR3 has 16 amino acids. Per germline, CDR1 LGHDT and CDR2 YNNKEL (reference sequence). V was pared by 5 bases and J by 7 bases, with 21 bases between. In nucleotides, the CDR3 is TGTGCCAGCAGCTTATTCGGTCAGGGGACCCAAAATGAGCAGTTCTTC. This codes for CASSLFGQGTQNEQFF.

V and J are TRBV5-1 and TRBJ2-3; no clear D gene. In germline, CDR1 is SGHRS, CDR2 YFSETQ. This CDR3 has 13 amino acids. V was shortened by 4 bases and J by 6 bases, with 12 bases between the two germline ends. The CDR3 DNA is TGCGCCAGCAGCCTCTCCCTGTCGGATACGCAGTATTTT. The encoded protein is CASSLSLSDTQYF.

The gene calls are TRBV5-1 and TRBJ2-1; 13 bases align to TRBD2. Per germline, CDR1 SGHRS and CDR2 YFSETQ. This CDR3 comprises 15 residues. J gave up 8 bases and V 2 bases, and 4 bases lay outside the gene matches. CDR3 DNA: TGCGCCAGCAGCTTACTAGCGGGGGGGCCCGATGAGCAGTTCTTC. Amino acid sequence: CASSLLAGGPDEQFF.

Here the CDR3 DNA reads TGTGCCATCACGGGTTCTAACTATGGCTACACCTTC. Protein sequence: CAITGSNYGYTF. This chain links TRBV10-3 with TRBJ1-2; D uncertain. CDR3 length equals 12 residues. CDR1 ENHRY and CDR2 SYGVKD come from the germline V gene. V was clipped by 7 bases and J by 0 bases, with 6 bases between them.

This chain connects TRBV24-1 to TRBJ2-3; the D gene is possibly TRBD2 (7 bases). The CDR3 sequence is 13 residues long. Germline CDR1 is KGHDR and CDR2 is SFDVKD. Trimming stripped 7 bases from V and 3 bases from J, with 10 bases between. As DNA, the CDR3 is TGTGCCACCAGGGGAGGGGGGACAGATACGCAGTATTTT. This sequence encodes CATRGGGTDTQYF.

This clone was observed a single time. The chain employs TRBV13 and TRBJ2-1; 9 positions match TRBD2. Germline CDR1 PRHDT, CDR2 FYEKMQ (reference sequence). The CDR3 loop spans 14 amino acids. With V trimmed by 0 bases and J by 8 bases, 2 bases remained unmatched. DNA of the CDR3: TGTGCCAGCAGCTTAGGTAGCGGGAGTGATGAGCAGTTCTTC. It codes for CASSLGSGSDEQFF. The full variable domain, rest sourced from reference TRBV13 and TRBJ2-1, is AAGVIQSPRHLIKEKRETATLKCYPIPRHDTVYWYQQGPGQDPQFLISFYEKMQSDKGSIPDRFSAQQFSDYHSELNMSSLELGDSALYFCASSLGSGSDEQFFGPGTRLTVL.

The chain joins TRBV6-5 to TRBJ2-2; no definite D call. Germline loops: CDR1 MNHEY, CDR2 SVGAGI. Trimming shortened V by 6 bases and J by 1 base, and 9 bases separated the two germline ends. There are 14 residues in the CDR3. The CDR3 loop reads CASSLEMNTGELFF. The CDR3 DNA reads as TGTGCCAGCAGCTTAGAGATGAACACCGGGGAGCTGTTTTTT.

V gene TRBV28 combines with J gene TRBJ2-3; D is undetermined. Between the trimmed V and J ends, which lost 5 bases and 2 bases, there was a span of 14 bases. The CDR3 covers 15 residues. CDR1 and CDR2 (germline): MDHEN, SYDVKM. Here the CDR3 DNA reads TGTGCCAGCAGTCATCAGGTCCTTAACACAGATACGCAGTATTTT. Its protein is CASSHQVLNTDTQYF.

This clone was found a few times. The CDR3, as DNA: TGTGCCAGCAGCGCCGCAGGGATCGGAAACACCATATATTTT. This codes for CASSAAGIGNTIYF. The chain combines TRBV9 with TRBJ1-3; possibly TRBD1 for D (5 bases). Germline CDR1 is SGDLS and CDR2 is YYNGEE. The CDR3 extends over 14 amino acids. Trimming took off 3 bases at V and 4 bases at J, with 11 bases between the two ends.

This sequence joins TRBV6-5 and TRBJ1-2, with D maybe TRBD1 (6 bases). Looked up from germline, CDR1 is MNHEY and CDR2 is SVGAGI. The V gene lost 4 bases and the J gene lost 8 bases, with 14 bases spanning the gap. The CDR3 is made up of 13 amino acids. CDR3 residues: CASSWDTFFGYTF. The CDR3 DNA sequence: TGTGCCAGCAGTTGGGACACGTTCTTCGGCTACACCTTC.

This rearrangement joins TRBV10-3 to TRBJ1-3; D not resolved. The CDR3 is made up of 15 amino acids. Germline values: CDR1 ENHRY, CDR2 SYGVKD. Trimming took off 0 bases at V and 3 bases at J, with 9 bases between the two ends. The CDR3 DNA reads TGTGCCATCAGTGAGTCATCGGGAGATGGAAACACCATATATTTT. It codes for CAISESSGDGNTIYF.

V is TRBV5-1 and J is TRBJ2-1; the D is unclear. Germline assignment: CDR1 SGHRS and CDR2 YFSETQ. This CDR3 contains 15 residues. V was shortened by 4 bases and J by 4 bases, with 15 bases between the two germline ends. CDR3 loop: CASSASGGEYNEQFF. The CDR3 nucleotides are TGCGCCAGCAGCGCATCCGGCGGTGAGTACAATGAGCAGTTCTTC.

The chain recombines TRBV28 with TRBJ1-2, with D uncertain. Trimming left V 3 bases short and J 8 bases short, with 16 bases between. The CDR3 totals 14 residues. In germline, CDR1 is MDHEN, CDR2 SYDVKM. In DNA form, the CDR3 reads TGTGCCAGCAGTTTTAAAGCAGGCCCGAGAGGCTACACCTTC. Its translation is CASSFKAGPRGYTF.

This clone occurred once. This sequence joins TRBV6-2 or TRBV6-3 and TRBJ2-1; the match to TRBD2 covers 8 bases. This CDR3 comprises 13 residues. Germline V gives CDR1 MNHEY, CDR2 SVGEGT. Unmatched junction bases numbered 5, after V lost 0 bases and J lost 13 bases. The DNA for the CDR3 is TGTGCCAGCAGTTACTCAAAGGGACTAGTTCAGTTCTTC. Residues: CASSYSKGLVQFF.

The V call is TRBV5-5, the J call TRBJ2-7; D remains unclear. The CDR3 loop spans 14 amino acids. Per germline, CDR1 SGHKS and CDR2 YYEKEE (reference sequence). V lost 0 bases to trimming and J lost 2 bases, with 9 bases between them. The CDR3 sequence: CASSLVGQPYEQYF. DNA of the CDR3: TGTGCCAGCAGCTTGGTTGGGCAGCCCTACGAGCAGTACTTC. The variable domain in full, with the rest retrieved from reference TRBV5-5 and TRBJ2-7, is DAGVTQSPTHLIKTRGQQVTLRCSPISGHKSVSWYQQVLGQGPQFIFQYYEKEERGRGNFPDRFSARQFPNYSSELNVNALLLGDSALYLCASSLVGQPYEQYFGPGTRLTVT.

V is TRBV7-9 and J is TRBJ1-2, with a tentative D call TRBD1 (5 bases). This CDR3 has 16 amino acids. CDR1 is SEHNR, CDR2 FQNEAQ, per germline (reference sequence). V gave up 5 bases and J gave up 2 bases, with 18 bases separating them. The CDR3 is CASSHPGIRGNYGYTF. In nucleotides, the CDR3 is TGTGCCAGCAGCCACCCAGGAATTCGGGGGAACTATGGCTACACCTTC.

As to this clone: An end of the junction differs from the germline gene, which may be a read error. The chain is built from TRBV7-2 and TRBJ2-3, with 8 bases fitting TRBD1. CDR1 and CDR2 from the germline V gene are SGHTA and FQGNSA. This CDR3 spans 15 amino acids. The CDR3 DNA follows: TGTGCCAGCAGTTTAGCGACAGGGGGCACAGATACGCAGTATTTT. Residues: CASSLATGGTDTQYF.

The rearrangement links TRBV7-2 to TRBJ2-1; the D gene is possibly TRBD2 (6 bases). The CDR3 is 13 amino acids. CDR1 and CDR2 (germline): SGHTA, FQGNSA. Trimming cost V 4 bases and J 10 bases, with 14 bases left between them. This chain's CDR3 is CASSSPIAEEQFF. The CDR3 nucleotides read TGTGCCAGCAGCTCGCCCATAGCGGAGGAGCAGTTCTTC. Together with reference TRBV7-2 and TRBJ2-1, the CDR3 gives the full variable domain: GAGVSQSPSNKVTEKGKDVELRCDPISGHTALYWYRQSLGQGLEFLIYFQGNSAPDKSGLPSDRFSAERTGGSVSTLTIQRTQQEDSAVYLCASSSPIAEEQFFGPGTRLTVL.

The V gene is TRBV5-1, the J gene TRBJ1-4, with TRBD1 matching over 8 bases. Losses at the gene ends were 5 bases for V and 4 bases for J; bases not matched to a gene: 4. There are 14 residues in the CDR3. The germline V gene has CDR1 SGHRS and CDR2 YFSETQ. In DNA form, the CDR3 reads TGCGCCAGCAGTACCACAGGGGGTAATGAAAAACTGTTTTTT. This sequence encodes CASSTTGGNEKLFF.

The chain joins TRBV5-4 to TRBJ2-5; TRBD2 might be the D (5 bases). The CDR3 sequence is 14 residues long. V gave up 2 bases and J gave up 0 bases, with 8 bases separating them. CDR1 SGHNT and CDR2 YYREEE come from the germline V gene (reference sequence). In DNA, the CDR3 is TGTGCCAGCAGCTTATATAGCGACCAAGAGACCCAGTACTTC. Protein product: CASSLYSDQETQYF.

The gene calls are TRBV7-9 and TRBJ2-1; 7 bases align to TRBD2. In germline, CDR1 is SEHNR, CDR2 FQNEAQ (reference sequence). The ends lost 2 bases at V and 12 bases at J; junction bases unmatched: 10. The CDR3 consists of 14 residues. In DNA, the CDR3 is TGTGCCAGCAGCTTAATTCCAGAAAGCGGGGCGCAGTTCTTC. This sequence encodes CASSLIPESGAQFF.

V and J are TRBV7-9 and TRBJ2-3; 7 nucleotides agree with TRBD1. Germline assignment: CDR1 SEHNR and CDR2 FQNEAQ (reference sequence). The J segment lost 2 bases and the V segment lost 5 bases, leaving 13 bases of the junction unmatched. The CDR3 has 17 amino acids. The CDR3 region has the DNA TGTGCCAGCAGCCGAGGTACCGGACAGGCTTTCACAGATACGCAGTATTTT. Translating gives CASSRGTGQAFTDTQYF.

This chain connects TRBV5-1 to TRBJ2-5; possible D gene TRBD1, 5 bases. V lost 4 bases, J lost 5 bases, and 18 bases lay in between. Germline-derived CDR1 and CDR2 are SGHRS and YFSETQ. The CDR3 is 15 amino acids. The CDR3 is CASSRQTPQAETQYF. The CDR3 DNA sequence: TGCGCCAGCAGCCGACAGACCCCCCAAGCTGAGACCCAGTACTTC.

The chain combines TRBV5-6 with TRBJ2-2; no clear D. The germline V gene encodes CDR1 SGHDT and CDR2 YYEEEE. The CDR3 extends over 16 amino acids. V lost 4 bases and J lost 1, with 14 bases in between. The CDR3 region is CASSPTTTWNTGELFF. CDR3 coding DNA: TGTGCCAGCAGCCCGACAACAACCTGGAACACCGGGGAGCTGTTTTTT.

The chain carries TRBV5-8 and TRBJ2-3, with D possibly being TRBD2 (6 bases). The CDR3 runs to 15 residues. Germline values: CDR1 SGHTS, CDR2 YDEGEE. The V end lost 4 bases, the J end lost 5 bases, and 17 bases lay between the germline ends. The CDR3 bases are TGTGCCAGCAGCGCGGGACTTCACACTCTAGATACGCAGTATTTT. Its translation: CASSAGLHTLDTQYF.

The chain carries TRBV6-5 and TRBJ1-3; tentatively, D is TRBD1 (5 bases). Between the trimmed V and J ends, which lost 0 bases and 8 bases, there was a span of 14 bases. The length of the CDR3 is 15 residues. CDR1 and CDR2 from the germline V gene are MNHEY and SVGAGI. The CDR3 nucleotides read TGTGCCAGCAGTTACTCGAGCGGGGGACGGGACACCATATATTTT. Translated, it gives CASSYSSGGRDTIYF.

The CDR3, as DNA: TGTGCCAGCAGCCAGGACGGGGTCACCGGGGAGCTGTTTTTT. Its protein product is CASSQDGVTGELFF. The chain joins TRBV11-2 to TRBJ2-2; perhaps TRBD2 as D (5 bases). Trimming stripped 5 bases from V and 4 bases from J, with 11 bases between. Germline V gene data show CDR1 as SGHAT and CDR2 as FQNNGV. The CDR3 has 14 amino acids.

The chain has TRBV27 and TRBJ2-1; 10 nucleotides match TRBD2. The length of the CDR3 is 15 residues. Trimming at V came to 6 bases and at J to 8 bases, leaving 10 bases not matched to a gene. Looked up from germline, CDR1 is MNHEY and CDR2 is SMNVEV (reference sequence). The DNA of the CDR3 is TGTGCCAGCAGGGCTAGCGGGAGACCTCGAGATGAGCAGTTCTTC. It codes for CASRASGRPRDEQFF.

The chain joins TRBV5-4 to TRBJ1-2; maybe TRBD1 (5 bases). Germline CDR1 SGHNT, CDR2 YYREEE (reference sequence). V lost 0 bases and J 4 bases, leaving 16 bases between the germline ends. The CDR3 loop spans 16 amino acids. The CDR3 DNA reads TGTGCCAGCAGCTTGGGTACAGGTCGCTTCTTCTATGGCTACACCTTC. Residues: CASSLGTGRFFYGYTF.